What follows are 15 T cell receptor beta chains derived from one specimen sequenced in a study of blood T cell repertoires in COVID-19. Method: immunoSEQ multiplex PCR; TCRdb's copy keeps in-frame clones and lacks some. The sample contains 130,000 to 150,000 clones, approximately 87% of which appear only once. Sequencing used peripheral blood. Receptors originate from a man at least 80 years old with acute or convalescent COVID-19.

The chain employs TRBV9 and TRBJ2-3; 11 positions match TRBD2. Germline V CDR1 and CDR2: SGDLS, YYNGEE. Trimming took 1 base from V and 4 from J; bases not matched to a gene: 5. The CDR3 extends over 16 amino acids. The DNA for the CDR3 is TGTGCCAGCAGCGTATTAGCGGGGGGGCAAGCAGATACGCAGTATTTT. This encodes CASSVLAGGQADTQYF.

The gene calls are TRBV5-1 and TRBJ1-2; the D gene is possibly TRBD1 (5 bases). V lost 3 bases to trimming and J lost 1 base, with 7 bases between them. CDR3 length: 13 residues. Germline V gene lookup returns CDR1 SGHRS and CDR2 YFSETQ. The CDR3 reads CASSSQVNYGYTF. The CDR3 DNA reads TGCGCCAGCAGCTCACAGGTTAACTATGGCTACACCTTC.

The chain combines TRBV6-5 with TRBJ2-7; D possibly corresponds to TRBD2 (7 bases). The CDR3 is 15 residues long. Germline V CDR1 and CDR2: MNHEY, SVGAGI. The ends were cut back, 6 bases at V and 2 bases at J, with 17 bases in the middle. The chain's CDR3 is CASRAGGGEAYEQYF. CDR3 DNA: TGTGCCAGCAGGGCCGGAGGGGGGGAGGCCTACGAGCAGTACTTC.

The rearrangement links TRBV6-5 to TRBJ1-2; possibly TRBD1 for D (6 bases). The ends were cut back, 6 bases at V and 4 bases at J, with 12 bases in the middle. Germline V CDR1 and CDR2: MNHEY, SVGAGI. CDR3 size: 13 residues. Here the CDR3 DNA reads TGTGCCAGCAGAACAGGGCCAATCTATGGCTACACCTTC. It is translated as CASRTGPIYGYTF.

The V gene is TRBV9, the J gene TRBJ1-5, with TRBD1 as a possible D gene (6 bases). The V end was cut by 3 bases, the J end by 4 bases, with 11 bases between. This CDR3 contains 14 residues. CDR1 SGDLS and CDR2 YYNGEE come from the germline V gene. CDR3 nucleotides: TGTGCCAGCAGCGCAGGGACAACAAATCAGCCCCAGCATTTT. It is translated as CASSAGTTNQPQHF.

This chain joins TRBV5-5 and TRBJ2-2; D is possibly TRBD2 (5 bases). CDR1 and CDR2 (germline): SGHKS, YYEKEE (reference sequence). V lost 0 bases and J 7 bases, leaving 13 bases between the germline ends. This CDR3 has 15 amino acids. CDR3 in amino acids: CASSLAGEGFGELFF. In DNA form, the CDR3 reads TGTGCCAGCAGCTTGGCCGGGGAAGGTTTCGGGGAGCTGTTTTTT.

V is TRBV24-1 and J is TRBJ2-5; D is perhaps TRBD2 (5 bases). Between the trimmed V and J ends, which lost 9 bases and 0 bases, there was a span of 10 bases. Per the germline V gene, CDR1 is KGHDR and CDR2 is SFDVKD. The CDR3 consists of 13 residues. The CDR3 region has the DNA TGTGCCACCGGAGGCCCGTACCAAGAGACCCAGTACTTC. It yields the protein CATGGPYQETQYF.

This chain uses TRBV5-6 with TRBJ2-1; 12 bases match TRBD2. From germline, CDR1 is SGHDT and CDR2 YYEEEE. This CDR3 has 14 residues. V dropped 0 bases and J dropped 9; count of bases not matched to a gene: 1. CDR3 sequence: CASSLGLAGAEQFF. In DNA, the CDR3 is TGTGCCAGCAGCTTGGGACTAGCGGGAGCTGAGCAGTTCTTC.

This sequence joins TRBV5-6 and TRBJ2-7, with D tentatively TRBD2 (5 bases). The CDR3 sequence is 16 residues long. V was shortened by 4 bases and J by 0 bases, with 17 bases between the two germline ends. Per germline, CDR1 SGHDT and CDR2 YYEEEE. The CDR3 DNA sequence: TGTGCCAGCAGCCCCCTCGGAGGAAGCGGCTCCTACGAGCAGTACTTC. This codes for CASSPLGGSGSYEQYF.

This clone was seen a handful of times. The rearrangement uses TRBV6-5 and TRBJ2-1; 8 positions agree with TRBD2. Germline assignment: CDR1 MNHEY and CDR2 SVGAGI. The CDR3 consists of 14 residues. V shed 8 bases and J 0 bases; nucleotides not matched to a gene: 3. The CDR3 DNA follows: TGTGCCAGCGAGAGCGGGAGCTCCTACAATGAGCAGTTCTTC. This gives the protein CASESGSSYNEQFF.

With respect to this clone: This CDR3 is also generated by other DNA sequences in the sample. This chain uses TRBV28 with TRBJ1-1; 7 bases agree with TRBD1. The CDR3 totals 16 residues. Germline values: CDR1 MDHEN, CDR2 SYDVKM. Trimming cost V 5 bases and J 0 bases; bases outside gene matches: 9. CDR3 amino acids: CASSTPSTGMNTEAFF. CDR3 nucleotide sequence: TGTGCCAGCAGTACCCCGTCGACAGGGATGAACACTGAAGCTTTCTTT.

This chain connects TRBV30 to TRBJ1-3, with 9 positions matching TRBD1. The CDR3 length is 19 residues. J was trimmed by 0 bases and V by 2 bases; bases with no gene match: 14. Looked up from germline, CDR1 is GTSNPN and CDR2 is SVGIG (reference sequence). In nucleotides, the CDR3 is TGTGCCTGGAGTCCCCCAAGGGACAGGGCGTTATTCTCTGGAAACACCATATATTTT. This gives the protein CAWSPPRDRALFSGNTIYF.

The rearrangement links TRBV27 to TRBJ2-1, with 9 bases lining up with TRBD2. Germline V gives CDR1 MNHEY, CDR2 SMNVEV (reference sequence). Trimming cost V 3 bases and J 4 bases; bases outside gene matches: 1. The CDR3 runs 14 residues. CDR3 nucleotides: TGTGCCAGCAGTTTGCGGGGGGGTTACAATGAGCAGTTCTTC. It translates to CASSLRGGYNEQFF.

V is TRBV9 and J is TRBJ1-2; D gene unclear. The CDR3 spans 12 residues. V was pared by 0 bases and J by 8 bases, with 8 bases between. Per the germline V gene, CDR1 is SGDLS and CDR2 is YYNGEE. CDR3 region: CASSVDGLGYTF. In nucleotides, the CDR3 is TGTGCCAGCAGCGTAGACGGTTTGGGCTACACCTTC. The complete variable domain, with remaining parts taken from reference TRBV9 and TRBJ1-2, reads DSGVTQTPKHLITATGQRVTLRCSPRSGDLSVYWYQQSLDQGLQFLIQYYNGEERAKGNILERFSAQQFPDLHSELNLSSLELGDSALYFCASSVDGLGYTFGSGTRLTVV.

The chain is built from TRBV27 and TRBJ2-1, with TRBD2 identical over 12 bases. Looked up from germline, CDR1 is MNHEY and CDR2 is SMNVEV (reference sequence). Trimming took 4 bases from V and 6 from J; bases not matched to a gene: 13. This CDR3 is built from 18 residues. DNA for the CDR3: TGTGCCAGCAGTTCCTACTCCCTCCGGACTAGCGGGGTCAATGAGCAGTTCTTC. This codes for CASSSYSLRTSGVNEQFF.